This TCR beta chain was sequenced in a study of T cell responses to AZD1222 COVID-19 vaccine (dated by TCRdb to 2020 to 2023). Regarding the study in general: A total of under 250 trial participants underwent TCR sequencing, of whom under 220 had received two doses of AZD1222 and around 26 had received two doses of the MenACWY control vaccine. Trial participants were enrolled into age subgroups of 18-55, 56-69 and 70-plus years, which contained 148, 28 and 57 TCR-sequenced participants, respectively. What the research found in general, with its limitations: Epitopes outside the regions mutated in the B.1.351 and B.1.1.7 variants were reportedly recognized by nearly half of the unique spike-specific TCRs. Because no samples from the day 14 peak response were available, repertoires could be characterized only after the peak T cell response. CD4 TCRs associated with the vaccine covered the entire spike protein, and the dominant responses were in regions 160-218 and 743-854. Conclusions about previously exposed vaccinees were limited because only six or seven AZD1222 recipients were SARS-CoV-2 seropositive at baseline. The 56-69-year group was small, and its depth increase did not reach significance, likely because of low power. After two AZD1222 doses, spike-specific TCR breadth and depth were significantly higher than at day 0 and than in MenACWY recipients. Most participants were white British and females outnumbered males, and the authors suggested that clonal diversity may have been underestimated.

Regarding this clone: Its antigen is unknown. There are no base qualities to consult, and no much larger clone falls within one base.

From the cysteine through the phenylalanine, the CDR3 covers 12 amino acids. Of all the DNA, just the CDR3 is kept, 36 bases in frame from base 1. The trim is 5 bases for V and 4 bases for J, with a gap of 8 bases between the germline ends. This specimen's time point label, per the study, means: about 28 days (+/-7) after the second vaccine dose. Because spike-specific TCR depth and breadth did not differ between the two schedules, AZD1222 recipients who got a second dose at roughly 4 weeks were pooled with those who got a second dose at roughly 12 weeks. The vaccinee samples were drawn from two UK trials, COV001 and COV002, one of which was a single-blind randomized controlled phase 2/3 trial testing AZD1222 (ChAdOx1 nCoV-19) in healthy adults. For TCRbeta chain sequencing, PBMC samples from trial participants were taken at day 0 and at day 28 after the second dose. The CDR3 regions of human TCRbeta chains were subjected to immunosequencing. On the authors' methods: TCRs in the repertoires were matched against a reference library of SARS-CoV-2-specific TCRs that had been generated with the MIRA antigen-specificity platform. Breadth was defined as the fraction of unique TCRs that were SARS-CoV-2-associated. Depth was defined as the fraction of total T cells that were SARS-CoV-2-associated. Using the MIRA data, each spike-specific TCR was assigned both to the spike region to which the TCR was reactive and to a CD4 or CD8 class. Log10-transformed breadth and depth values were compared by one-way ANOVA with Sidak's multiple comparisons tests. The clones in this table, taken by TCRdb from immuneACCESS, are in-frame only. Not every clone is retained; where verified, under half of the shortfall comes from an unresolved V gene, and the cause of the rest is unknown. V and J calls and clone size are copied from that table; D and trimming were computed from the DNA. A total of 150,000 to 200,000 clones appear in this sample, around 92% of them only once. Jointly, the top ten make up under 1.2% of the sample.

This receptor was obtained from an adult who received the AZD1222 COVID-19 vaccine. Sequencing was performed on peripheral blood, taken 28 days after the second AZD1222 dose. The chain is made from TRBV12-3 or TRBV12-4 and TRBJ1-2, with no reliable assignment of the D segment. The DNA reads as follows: TGTGCCAGCAGTCCTGGCGTCTATGGCTACACCTTC. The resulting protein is CASSPGVYGYTF.